This T cell receptor (beta chain) was profiled in a study of blood T cell repertoires in COVID-19. Study processing details: Estimates of nucleated cell counts were drawn from the amplification of reference gene primers. Here immunoSEQ multiplex PCR was the method, and the copy in TCRdb shows in-frame clones only, minus some. V and J calls and clone size are copied from that table; D and trimming were computed from the DNA. There are 200,000 to 300,000 clones in the sample; roughly nine tenths occur only once, and about 2.6% lies in the top ten. CDR3 length: 15 residues. The germline V and J ends were trimmed by 4 bases and 3 bases, with 15 bases remaining between them. Per the germline V gene, CDR1 is SEHNR and CDR2 is FQNEAQ (reference sequence). All enrollees were roughly 18 to 89 years old and from about 24 US areas. Clinical history reported by participants formed the basis on which cohorts were assigned.

J is TRBJ1-1 and V is TRBV7-9; the D is unclear. The clonotype was recovered from a woman aged 18-29 years who had recovered from COVID-19. The sample comprised PBMCs or T cells enriched from blood (not recorded which). CDR3 bases: TGTGCCAGCAGCTCCCGGGAGTCCTTTGACACTGAAGCTTTCTTT. It specifies CASSSRESFDTEAFF.